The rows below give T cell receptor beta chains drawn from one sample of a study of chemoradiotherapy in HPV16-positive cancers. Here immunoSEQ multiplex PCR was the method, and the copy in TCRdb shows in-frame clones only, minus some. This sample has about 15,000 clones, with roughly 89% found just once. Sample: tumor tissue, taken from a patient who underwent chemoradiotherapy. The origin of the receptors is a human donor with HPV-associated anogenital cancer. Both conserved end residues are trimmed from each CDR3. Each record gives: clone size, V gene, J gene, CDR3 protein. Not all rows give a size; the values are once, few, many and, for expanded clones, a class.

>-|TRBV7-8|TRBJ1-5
ASRPGAGNQPQH
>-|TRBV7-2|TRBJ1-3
ASSLQNSGNTIY
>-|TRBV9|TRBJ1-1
ASSVGRYDTEAF
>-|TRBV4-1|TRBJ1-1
ASSPQGAEAF
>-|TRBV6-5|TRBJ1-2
ASSDGGHYYGYT
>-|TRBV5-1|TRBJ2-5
ASSLWGTGGTQY
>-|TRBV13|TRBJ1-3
ASSSGQGTGNTIY
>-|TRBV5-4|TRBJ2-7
ASSLPSSEQY
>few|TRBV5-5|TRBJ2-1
ASSNRQHSSYNEQF
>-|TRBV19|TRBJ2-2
ASSPTSGRGSGELF
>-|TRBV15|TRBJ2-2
ATSRDYGGANTGELF
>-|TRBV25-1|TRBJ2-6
ASSGDSLPFSGANVLT
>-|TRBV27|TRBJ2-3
ASSPVLRVGTDTQY
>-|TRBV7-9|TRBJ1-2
ATGTQDSVNYGYT
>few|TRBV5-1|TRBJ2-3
ASSTSGATLTDTQY
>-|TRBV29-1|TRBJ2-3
SVSRNTDTQY
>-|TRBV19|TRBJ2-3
ASSIFNAQGRTDTQY
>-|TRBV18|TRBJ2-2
ASSPMRGTGELF
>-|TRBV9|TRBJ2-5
ASSVALGETQY
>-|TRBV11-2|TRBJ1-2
ASSLGDFESYT
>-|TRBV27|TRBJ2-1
ASSFIAGSAKNEQF
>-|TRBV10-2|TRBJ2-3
ASSADFVTDTQY
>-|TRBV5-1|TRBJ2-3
ASSLDRNGDTQY
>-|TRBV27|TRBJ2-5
ASSLSPSGVQETQY
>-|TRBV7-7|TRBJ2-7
ASSLAGWGYEQY
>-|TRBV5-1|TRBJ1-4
ASSFSVNHRVDLNEKLF
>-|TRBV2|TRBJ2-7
ASSRDRGYEQY
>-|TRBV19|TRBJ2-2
ASSGVRNTGELF
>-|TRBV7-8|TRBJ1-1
ASSLARGPTEAF